This entry lists 19 T cell receptor beta chains sequenced from one sample in a study of blood T cell repertoires in COVID-19. The repertoire was sequenced with immunoSEQ multiplex PCR; TCRdb's copy has only in-frame clones and lacks some. The data show roughly 250,000 clones, about 87% seen once. Sequences were obtained from PBMCs or T cells enriched from blood (not recorded which). These TCRs come from a woman between 50 and 59 years old who had recovered from COVID-19.

The rearrangement joins TRBV12-5 to TRBJ2-7, with D possibly being TRBD1 (6 bases). CDR1 and CDR2 (germline): LGHNT, FRNRAP. The CDR3 contains 15 residues. V lost 3 bases, J lost 2 bases, and 14 bases lay in between. The CDR3 loop is CASGFQGKDAYEQYF. The CDR3 region has the DNA TGTGCTAGTGGTTTTCAGGGGAAGGATGCCTACGAGCAGTACTTC. Filled out from reference TRBV12-5 and TRBJ2-7, the complete variable domain reads DARVTQTPRHKVTEMGQEVTMRCQPILGHNTVFWYRQTMMQGLELLAYFRNRAPLDDSGMPKDRFSAEMPDATLATLKIQPSEPRDSAVYFCASGFQGKDAYEQYFGPGTRLTVT.

The rearrangement uses TRBV5-1 and TRBJ2-7; 9 bases are shared with TRBD1. The length of the CDR3 is 14 residues. From germline, CDR1 is SGHRS and CDR2 YFSETQ. V trimming: 2 bases; J trimming: 3 bases; junction bases outside the gene matches: 3. DNA of the CDR3: TGCGCCAGCAGCTTTGGGACAGGGATCTACGAGCAGTACTTC. This codes for CASSFGTGIYEQYF.

The rearrangement links TRBV11-2 to TRBJ1-1; D may be TRBD1 (6 bases). Germline V gene data show CDR1 as SGHAT and CDR2 as FQNNGV. The CDR3 covers 15 residues. Trimming stripped 6 bases from V and 4 bases from J, with 18 bases between. CDR3 protein: CASSIVPGGGTEAFF. Here the CDR3 DNA reads TGTGCCAGCAGTATCGTGCCGGGAGGGGGCACTGAAGCTTTCTTT.

This chain uses TRBV5-5 with TRBJ1-1; TRBD1 is a possible D gene (5 bases). Germline V lookup: CDR1 SGHKS, CDR2 YYEKEE (reference sequence). CDR3 length: 14 residues. Trimming left V 3 bases short and J 3 bases short, with 12 bases between. The CDR3 is CASSYIAGDTEAFF. For the CDR3, the DNA is TGTGCCAGCAGCTATATAGCGGGGGACACTGAAGCTTTCTTT.

As to this clone: Distinct nucleotide sequences in the sample also encode this CDR3. The chain has TRBV27 and TRBJ2-7, with TRBD1 matching over 8 bases. Germline V gene lookup returns CDR1 MNHEY and CDR2 SMNVEV (reference sequence). This CDR3 comprises 14 residues. V lost 5 bases to trimming and J lost 5 bases; unmatched junction nucleotides: 8. CDR3 sequence (DNA): TGTGCCAGCAGTAGACCGGGACAGGAGGACGAGCAGTACTTC. It specifies CASSRPGQEDEQYF.

The chain recombines TRBV5-4 with TRBJ2-7; TRBD2 agrees at 7 bases. CDR1 and CDR2 (germline): SGHNT, YYREEE (reference sequence). Unmatched junction bases numbered 3, after V lost 2 bases and J lost 4 bases. The CDR3 is 13 amino acids. This CDR3 is CASSFWGGYEQYF. The DNA of the CDR3 is TGTGCCAGCAGCTTTTGGGGGGGGTACGAGCAGTACTTC.

V is TRBV2 and J is TRBJ2-7; TRBD1 matches at 10 bases. The length of the CDR3 is 13 residues. The germline V gene has CDR1 SNHLY and CDR2 FYNNEI. J lost 3 bases, V lost 4 bases, and 0 bases had no gene match. The CDR3 loop reads CASSGTGGYEQYF. The CDR3 DNA is TGTGCCAGCAGTGGGACAGGGGGCTACGAGCAGTACTTC.

The genes are TRBV4-3 and TRBJ2-1; maybe TRBD2 (6 bases). The length of the CDR3 is 15 residues. V was cut by 6 bases and J by 0 bases, with 12 bases left in between. CDR1 is LGHNA and CDR2 is YSLEER in the germline V gene. CDR3 sequence reads: CASRRGLTSYNEQFF. The CDR3 nucleotides read TGCGCCAGCAGGCGGGGACTGACCTCCTACAATGAGCAGTTCTTC.

This chain connects TRBV7-2 to TRBJ1-6, with 9 bases matching TRBD1. Germline CDR1 reads SGHTA; CDR2 reads FQGNSA. The CDR3 length is 15 residues. Trimming removed 3 bases from V and 4 bases from J; junction bases left unmatched: 1. The CDR3 DNA follows: TGTGCCAGCAGCTTCGGGACAGGGTATAATTCACCCCTCCACTTT. This encodes CASSFGTGYNSPLHF.

This clone was counted a single time. The chain joins TRBV20-1 to TRBJ2-1, with TRBD2 identical over 7 bases. The trim removed 3 bases at V and 2 bases at J, leaving 7 bases unmatched. Germline CDR1 DFQATT, CDR2 SNEGSKA (reference sequence). The CDR3 length is 15 residues. As DNA, the CDR3 is TGCAGTGCTAGTTCGGCTAGCGGAACCTACAATGAGCAGTTCTTC. It codes for CSASSASGTYNEQFF.

The chain recombines TRBV5-1 with TRBJ1-5, with 9 bases that match TRBD1. J was trimmed by 7 bases and V by 4 bases; bases with no gene match: 6. The germline CDR1 and CDR2 sequences are SGHRS and YFSETQ. CDR3 size: 14 residues. DNA of the CDR3: TGCGCCAGCAGCCCGGGACAGGGCGGGCAGCCCCAGCATTTT. Its translation: CASSPGQGGQPQHF.

The rearrangement joins TRBV4-1 to TRBJ2-6; the D gene is possibly TRBD1 (6 bases). V lost 1 base to trimming and J lost 0 bases, with 13 bases between them. The CDR3 sequence is 18 residues long. Germline loops: CDR1 MGHRA, CDR2 YSYEKL. CDR3 bases: TGCGCCAGCAGCCAAGGTCCGGGACACCGCTCTGGGGCCAACGTCCTGACTTTC. Its translation: CASSQGPGHRSGANVLTF.

V is TRBV29-1 and J is TRBJ2-3, with 9 positions matching TRBD2. Germline CDR1 is SQVTM and CDR2 is ANQGSEA. The V segment lost 4 bases and the J segment 3 bases; nucleotides outside the gene matches: 11. CDR3 size: 16 residues. The CDR3 sequence is CSVVGLREGHTDTQYF. CDR3 nucleotide sequence: TGCAGCGTTGTTGGGTTGCGGGAGGGCCATACAGATACGCAGTATTTT.

This clone occurred a few times. V is TRBV5-1 and J is TRBJ2-3; 8 bases align to TRBD1. V lost 1 base and J lost 6; bases outside the gene matches: 10. This CDR3 contains 16 residues. The germline gives CDR1 SGHRS, CDR2 YFSETQ. The CDR3 DNA sequence: TGCGCCAGCAGCTTGTCGGACAGGGCAGGCATGGATACGCAGTATTTT. It codes for CASSLSDRAGMDTQYF.

The rearrangement uses TRBV6-5 and TRBJ2-7; the D gene is possibly TRBD2 (6 bases). V was trimmed by 5 bases and J by 6 bases, leaving 20 bases between them. Germline-derived CDR1 and CDR2 are MNHEY and SVGAGI. CDR3 length: 15 amino acids. The CDR3 DNA follows: TGTGCCAGCAGTAGCCCGTGGCGGGAACGGGGCGAGCAGTACTTC. It translates to CASSSPWRERGEQYF.

The chain employs TRBV28 and TRBJ1-2; D unclear. The V gene lost 7 bases and the J gene lost 0 bases, with 9 bases spanning the gap. From germline, CDR1 is MDHEN and CDR2 SYDVKM. CDR3 length: 13 residues. CDR3 loop: CASKIDTNYGYTF. In DNA form, the CDR3 reads TGTGCCAGCAAAATAGACACTAACTATGGCTACACCTTC.

The chain has TRBV19 and TRBJ2-5, with 10 nucleotides matching TRBD2. The junction had 7 bases not matched to a gene; V was cut back by 7 bases and J by 2 bases. Germline V gene lookup returns CDR1 LNHDA and CDR2 SQIVND (reference sequence). This CDR3 comprises 15 residues. For the CDR3, the DNA is TGTGCCAGTACCCTAATAGCGGGAGGACAAGAGACCCAGTACTTC. This sequence encodes CASTLIAGGQETQYF.

This clone was detected once. In nucleotides, the CDR3 is TGTGCCAGCAGCCGGGACAGGGCTTCCTACGAGCAGTACTTC. Amino acid sequence: CASSRDRASYEQYF. V gene TRBV5-8 combines with J gene TRBJ2-7; 9 nucleotides agree with TRBD1. With V trimmed by 4 bases and J by 1 base, 3 bases remained unmatched. CDR3 length: 14 amino acids. Germline V CDR1 and CDR2: SGHTS, YDEGEE.

The rearrangement joins TRBV7-2 to TRBJ1-4; 8 bases are a match to TRBD1. Per germline, CDR1 SGHTA and CDR2 FQGNSA. This CDR3 spans 15 amino acids. V was clipped by 5 bases and J by 8 bases; unmatched bases: 10. The chain's CDR3 is CASSPPGQEGEKLFF. The CDR3 region has the DNA TGTGCCAGCAGCCCTCCGGGACAGGAAGGAGAAAAACTGTTTTTT.